This T cell receptor beta chain was sequenced in a study of blood T cell repertoires in COVID-19. Study at large: Samples came from the United States, Italy and Spain, spanning acute and convalescent COVID-19.

Assay: immunoSEQ multiplex PCR; the TCRdb copy retains only in-frame clones and omits some. The profile shows a few hundred thousand clones, around 90% of them singletons. This CDR3 has 11 residues. Per the germline V gene, CDR1 is SGHTA and CDR2 is FQGNSA. Trimming pared 5 bases from V and 3 bases from J, leaving 4 bases between. During the 2 weeks before they entered the study, exposed participants had met someone with a PCR-confirmed or clinician-diagnosed COVID-19 case. This receptor was identified in a man aged 30 to 45 who had been exposed to COVID-19. J is TRBJ1-1 and V is TRBV7-2, with no clear D. The sample taken for sequencing was PBMCs or T cells enriched from blood (not recorded which). CDR3 loop: CASSPYTEAFF. CDR3 DNA: TGTGCCAGCAGCCCCTACACTGAAGCTTTCTTT.